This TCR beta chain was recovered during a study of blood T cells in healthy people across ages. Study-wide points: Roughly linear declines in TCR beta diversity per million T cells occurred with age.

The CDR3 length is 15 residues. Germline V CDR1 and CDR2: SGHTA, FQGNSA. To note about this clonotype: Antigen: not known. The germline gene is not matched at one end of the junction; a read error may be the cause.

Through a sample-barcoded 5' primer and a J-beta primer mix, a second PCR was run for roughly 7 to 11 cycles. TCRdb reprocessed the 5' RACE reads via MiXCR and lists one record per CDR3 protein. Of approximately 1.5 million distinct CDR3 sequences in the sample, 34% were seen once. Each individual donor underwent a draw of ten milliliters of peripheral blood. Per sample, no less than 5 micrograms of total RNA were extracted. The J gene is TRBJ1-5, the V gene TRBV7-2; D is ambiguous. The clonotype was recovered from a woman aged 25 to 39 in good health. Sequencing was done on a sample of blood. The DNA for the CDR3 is TGTGCCAGCAGCTTTCTCCCCGGACCCAATCGGCCCCAGCATTTT. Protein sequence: CASSFLPGPNRPQHF.